Shown below are 28 T cell receptor beta chains from a single sample sequenced in a study of T cell repertoires in aging, cancer and after chemotherapy. TRB rearrangements spanning V, D and J were amplified using mixed TRB-A/B primers. TCRdb fed the multiplex PCR reads into MiXCR, producing one record per CDR3 protein. The data hold some 11,000 distinct CDR3 sequences, with just under 30% observed a single time. Peripheral blood genomic DNA, not sorted cells or RNA, was the template. The sequenced sample consisted of blood. All receptors derive from a human donor in good health.

Worth noting for this clonotype: One end of the junction fails to match germline, which may point to a read error. The chain carries TRBV7-2 and TRBJ2-5; D may be TRBD2 (5 bases). CDR1 is SGHTA and CDR2 is FQGNSA in the germline V gene. CDR3 length equals 11 residues. The CDR3 protein is CASSLGENQYF. CDR3 nucleotides: TGTGCCAGCAGCTTAGGGGAGAACCAGTACTTC.

The V call is TRBV19, the J call TRBJ2-5, with D possibly TRBD1 on 6 matching bases. Trimming stripped 6 bases from V and 0 bases from J, with 11 bases between. The length of the CDR3 is 14 residues. Per the germline V gene, CDR1 is LNHDA and CDR2 is SQIVND (reference sequence). CDR3 bases: TGTGCCAGTAGATTAAGGGACAACCAAGAGACCCAGTACTTC. Translated: CASRLRDNQETQYF.

Only a few counts were recorded for this clonotype. This chain connects TRBV11-1 to TRBJ2-2; D gene unclear. The V gene lost 5 bases and the J gene lost 8 bases, with 12 bases spanning the gap. The CDR3 covers 13 residues. The germline gives CDR1 SGHAT, CDR2 FQDESV (reference sequence). The CDR3 DNA reads TGTGCCAGCAGCGACCTCTCTACAGGGGAGCTGTTTTTT. Its translation: CASSDLSTGELFF.

This chain connects TRBV7-9 to TRBJ2-1; D uncertain. Germline CDR1 is SEHNR and CDR2 is FQNEAQ (reference sequence). This CDR3 spans 13 amino acids. V dropped 4 bases and J dropped 4 bases, with 8 bases sitting between them. CDR3 in DNA: TGTGCCAGCAGCTCCGCGACGTACAATGAGCAGTTCTTC. Its protein is CASSSATYNEQFF.

The V call is TRBV7-6, the J call TRBJ2-3; D gene unclear. Germline CDR1 is SGHVS and CDR2 is FNYEAQ. Trimming took off 2 bases at V and 0 bases at J, with 6 bases between the two ends. CDR3 size: 14 residues. CDR3 protein: CASSLIGSTDTQYF. The CDR3 coding sequence is TGTGCCAGCAGCTTAATAGGCAGCACAGATACGCAGTATTTT. Drawing the rest from reference TRBV7-6 and TRBJ2-3, the complete variable domain is GAGVSQSPRYKVTKRGQDVALRCDPISGHVSLYWYRQALGQGPEFLTYFNYEAQQDKSGLPNDRFSAERPEGSISTLTIQRTEQRDSAMYRCASSLIGSTDTQYFGPGTRLTVL.

This clonotype came up a few times. The chain joins TRBV28 to TRBJ1-2, with a tentative D call TRBD1 (6 bases). Trimming pared 5 bases from V and 4 bases from J, leaving 14 bases between. The CDR3 contains 14 residues. Germline CDR1 MDHEN, CDR2 SYDVKM. As DNA, the CDR3 is TGTGCCAGCAGTCGGGTAACAGGGACCTATGGCTACACCTTC. Residues: CASSRVTGTYGYTF.

This clonotype is deemed medium-sized. The chain recombines TRBV6-5 with TRBJ2-7, with 8 bases that match TRBD1. The CDR3 totals 12 residues. The V and J ends lost 5 bases and 3 bases, in that order; junction bases with no gene match: 0. Germline values: CDR1 MNHEY, CDR2 SVGAGI. CDR3 DNA sequence: TGTGCCAGCAGTGGACAGGGCTACGAGCAGTACTTC. It specifies CASSGQGYEQYF.

This clonotype was found a few times. The V gene is TRBV7-2, the J gene TRBJ2-7; a weak D match, TRBD2 (6 bases). V was trimmed by 5 bases and J by 2 bases, leaving 19 bases between them. The V gene's germline CDR1 is SGHTA and CDR2 FQGNSA. The CDR3 has 16 residues. The CDR3 reads CASSLMPLAGTYEQYF. CDR3 sequence (DNA): TGTGCCAGCAGCCTTATGCCGCTGGCGGGGACCTACGAGCAGTACTTC.

This clonotype is medium-sized in the sample. V is TRBV12-3 or TRBV12-4 and J is TRBJ1-2, with 12 nucleotides matching TRBD1. V shed 4 bases, J shed 4 bases, and the junction held 4 bases outside the gene matches. The CDR3 runs 15 residues. In DNA, the CDR3 is TGTGCCAGCAGTTCAGGGACAGGGGGCCTCTATGGCTACACCTTC. Translating it yields CASSSGTGGLYGYTF.

The table lists this clonotype with a few counts. The chain is built from TRBV19 and TRBJ2-1, with TRBD1 matching over 7 bases. Germline assignment: CDR1 LNHDA and CDR2 SQIVND (reference sequence). The ends lost 3 bases at V and 4 bases at J; junction bases unmatched: 6. The CDR3 totals 15 residues. In DNA form, the CDR3 reads TGTGCCAGTAGTATCCACAGGGGATGGTACAATGAGCAGTTCTTC. Translation gives CASSIHRGWYNEQFF.

CDR3 sequence reads: CASSILTDYGYTF. CDR3 in DNA: TGTGCCAGTAGTATTCTTACCGATTATGGCTACACCTTC. The V gene is TRBV19, the J gene TRBJ1-2; no clear D. The V and J ends lost 3 bases and 5 bases respectively, with 10 bases between them. There are 13 residues in the CDR3. Germline-derived CDR1 and CDR2 are LNHDA and SQIVND (reference sequence).

This clonotype was seen more than once but under ten times. V usage is TRBV5-4 and J usage is TRBJ2-6; D is undetermined. The CDR3 has 11 residues. From germline, CDR1 is SGHNT and CDR2 YYREEE (reference sequence). Trimming removed 10 bases at V and 4 bases at J, with 6 bases between. The CDR3 DNA reads TGTGCCCTGGGAGGGGCCAACGTCCTGACTTTC. This codes for CALGGANVLTF.

This clonotype qualifies as medium-sized. The chain links TRBV19 to TRBJ1-2; TRBD1 agrees at 12 bases. There are 15 residues in the CDR3. The germline V gene encodes CDR1 LNHDA and CDR2 SQIVND (reference sequence). J gave up 6 bases and V 6 bases, and 8 bases lay outside the gene matches. The CDR3 protein is CASSSIGTGGDGYTF. The DNA for the CDR3 is TGTGCCAGTAGCAGTATAGGGACAGGGGGCGATGGCTACACCTTC.

The V call is TRBV30, the J call TRBJ1-3; D perhaps matches TRBD1 (6 bases). This CDR3 has 18 residues. Between the trimmed V and J ends, which lost 0 bases and 0 bases, there was a span of 18 bases. The germline V gene encodes CDR1 GTSNPN and CDR2 SVGIG (reference sequence). The CDR3 DNA is TGTGCCTGGAGTGTATGGACAGAAGAGTTTTTCTCTGGAAACACCATATATTTT. Translating it yields CAWSVWTEEFFSGNTIYF.

DNA for the CDR3: TGTGCCAGCAGTTGGACAGCCGCCGATGGCTACACCTTC. It is translated as CASSWTAADGYTF. The chain links TRBV7-9 to TRBJ1-2; a weak D match, TRBD1 (6 bases). Looked up from germline, CDR1 is SEHNR and CDR2 is FQNEAQ (reference sequence). The CDR3 is 13 residues long. Trimming cost V 6 bases and J 6 bases, with 14 bases left between them.

This clonotype appeared a few times. The chain has TRBV7-2 and TRBJ2-1; D could derive from TRBD1 or TRBD2 (5 bases each). The CDR3 consists of 17 residues. V lost 6 bases and J lost 5, with 23 bases in between. CDR1 is SGHTA and CDR2 is FQGNSA in the germline V gene. CDR3 sequence (DNA): TGTGCCAGCAGATGGGGCGCGGGCGGGTATGGCGACAATGAGCAGTTCTTC. It codes for CASRWGAGGYGDNEQFF.

This clonotype was detected only a few times. The chain joins TRBV12-3 or TRBV12-4 to TRBJ1-5; D is unclear. Trimming shortened V by 1 base and J by 0 bases, and 7 bases separated the two germline ends. The CDR3 has 15 residues. In nucleotides, the CDR3 is TGTGCCAGCAGTTTAGTAGGTGGTAGCAATCAGCCCCAGCATTTT. Its protein is CASSLVGGSNQPQHF.

V is TRBV28 and J is TRBJ1-2; D remains unclear. CDR3 length: 14 residues. V gave up 7 bases and J gave up 0 bases, with 12 bases separating them. Per germline, CDR1 MDHEN and CDR2 SYDVKM. Here the CDR3 DNA reads TGTGCCAGCACCCGAAATGGGGCTAACTATGGCTACACCTTC. Translation: CASTRNGANYGYTF.

The chain joins TRBV27 to TRBJ2-3; D may correspond to TRBD1 or TRBD2 (5 bases each). This CDR3 is built from 15 residues. Trimming pared 6 bases from V and 6 bases from J, leaving 19 bases between. Germline V lookup: CDR1 MNHEY, CDR2 SMNVEV (reference sequence). CDR3 sequence reads: CASSPGPGEVDTQYF. The CDR3 DNA reads as TGTGCCAGCAGCCCGGGACCCGGAGAGGTGGATACGCAGTATTTT.

This clonotype was detected a few times. The chain carries TRBV28 and TRBJ1-5; D gene unclear. The CDR3 totals 12 residues. Trimming removed 7 bases at V and 8 bases at J, with 12 bases between. CDR1 and CDR2 from the germline V gene are MDHEN and SYDVKM. The CDR3 region has the DNA TGTGCCAGCACCCAGCGTGGGGAGCCCCAGCATTTT. It translates to CASTQRGEPQHF.

V is TRBV6-5 and J is TRBJ1-5; the D is unclear. The CDR3 has 13 residues. CDR1 is MNHEY and CDR2 is SVGAGI in the germline V gene. The V and J ends lost 2 bases and 6 bases respectively, with 8 bases between them. Here the CDR3 reads CASSYRVGQPQHF. In nucleotides, the CDR3 is TGTGCCAGCAGTTACCGAGTGGGTCAGCCCCAGCATTTT.

This clonotype occurred a few times. The V gene is TRBV12-3 or TRBV12-4, the J gene TRBJ2-7, with 13 nucleotides matching TRBD2. V was clipped by 5 bases and J by 7 bases; unmatched bases: 11. The CDR3 covers 16 residues. The CDR3: CASSPTSGRAIKEQYF. The CDR3 DNA is TGTGCCAGCAGTCCTACTAGCGGGAGGGCCATAAAGGAGCAGTACTTC.

This chain uses TRBV10-3 with TRBJ1-1; maybe TRBD1 (6 bases). The germline V gene encodes CDR1 ENHRY and CDR2 SYGVKD. V gave up 10 bases and J gave up 4 bases, with 13 bases separating them. This CDR3 has 12 amino acids. The CDR3 DNA sequence: TGTGCCACCGGAGGGGGACCCACTGAAGCTTTCTTT. Translating it yields CATGGGPTEAFF.

This clonotype has only a few counts. CDR3 DNA: TGTGCCAGCAGCTTGAAAGGGGGCAATGAGCAGTTCTTC. This encodes CASSLKGGNEQFF. The chain is built from TRBV7-9 and TRBJ2-1; tentatively, D is TRBD1 (6 bases). The CDR3 has 13 residues. The V end was cut by 3 bases, the J end by 6 bases, with 9 bases between. Looked up from germline, CDR1 is SEHNR and CDR2 is FQNEAQ (reference sequence).

This clonotype was seen a few times. The rearrangement uses TRBV20-1 and TRBJ2-2; D possibly corresponds to TRBD2 (6 bases). This CDR3 comprises 17 residues. Germline CDR1 DFQATT, CDR2 SNEGSKA (reference sequence). Trimming took off 4 bases at V and 5 bases at J, with 23 bases between the two ends. CDR3 coding DNA: TGCAGTGCTATCCGATCTCAATTTTGGGGGGTAACCGGGGAGCTGTTTTTT. Protein sequence: CSAIRSQFWGVTGELFF.

A word on this clonotype: One base away lies a much larger clone, so this may be a sequencing read error. V gene TRBV29-1 combines with J gene TRBJ1-1; D is undetermined. The CDR3 has 11 residues. V gave up 7 bases and J gave up 4 bases, with 10 bases separating them. Germline CDR1 SQVTM, CDR2 ANQGSEA. CDR3 protein: CSDRLGTEAFF. As DNA, the CDR3 is TGCAGCGACCGATTAGGCACTGAAGCTTTCTTT.

This clonotype occurred a few times. CDR3 bases: TGTGCCAGCAGCTCGGGTTGGGGCTCCTACAATGAGCAGTTCTTC. Translating it yields CASSSGWGSYNEQFF. The genes are TRBV7-2 and TRBJ2-1; D is unresolved. The CDR3 sequence is 15 residues long. V lost 4 bases and J lost 0, with 10 bases in between. Germline V lookup: CDR1 SGHTA, CDR2 FQGNSA.

The chain has TRBV7-9 and TRBJ2-7, with a tentative D call TRBD1 (6 bases). Germline V gene lookup returns CDR1 SEHNR and CDR2 FQNEAQ (reference sequence). The germline V and J ends were trimmed by 5 bases and 1 base, with 12 bases remaining between them. This CDR3 comprises 14 residues. DNA of the CDR3: TGTGCCAGCAGCGCTCCGGACAGATCCTACGAGCAGTACTTC. Protein: CASSAPDRSYEQYF.